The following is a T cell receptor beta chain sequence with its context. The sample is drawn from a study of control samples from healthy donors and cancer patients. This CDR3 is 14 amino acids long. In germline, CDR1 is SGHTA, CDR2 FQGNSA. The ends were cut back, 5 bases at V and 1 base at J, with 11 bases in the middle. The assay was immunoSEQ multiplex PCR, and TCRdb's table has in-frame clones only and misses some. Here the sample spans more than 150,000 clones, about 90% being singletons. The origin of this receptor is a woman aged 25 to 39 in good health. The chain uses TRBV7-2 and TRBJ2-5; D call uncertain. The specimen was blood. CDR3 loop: CASSPNSFQETQYF. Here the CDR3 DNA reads TGTGCCAGCAGCCCGAACAGCTTCCAAGAGACCCAGTACTTC. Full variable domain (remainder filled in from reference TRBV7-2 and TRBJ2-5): GAGVSQSPSNKVTEKGKDVELRCDPISGHTALYWYRQSLGQGLEFLIYFQGNSAPDKSGLPSDRFSAERTGGSVSTLTIQRTQQEDSAVYLCASSPNSFQETQYFGPGTRLLVL.